The sequence of this T cell receptor (beta chain) was determined in a study of T cells in Graves' hyperthyroidism and ophthalmopathy. Looked up from germline, CDR1 is GTSNPN and CDR2 is SVGIG (reference sequence). The CDR3 spans 16 residues. Losses at the gene ends were 5 bases for V and 8 bases for J; bases not matched to a gene: 17. Amplified regions were TCR beta CDR3 sequences from RNA transcripts. HTBI primers were employed in a first-round RT-PCR of the TCR CDR3. TCRdb re-called the multiplex PCR reads with MiXCR, one entry per CDR3 protein. This table holds 350,000 to 450,000 distinct CDR3 sequences, more than 12% found once. In the case of this clonotype: Its antigen is not identified.

Study-wide results and limits: The blood repertoire included most of the expanded thyroid clonotypes above 0.001. Before onset, ophthalmopathy was predicted by the model a median approximately 6.7 months earlier.

The chain recombines TRBV30 with TRBJ2-1, with 8 bases matching TRBD1. The sequence came from a middle-aged man with Graves' ophthalmopathy. What was sequenced was blood. For the CDR3, the DNA is TGTGCCTGGCTTCCATCCGACAGGGGTCGTTGGGATGAGCAGTTCTTC. It yields the protein CAWLPSDRGRWDEQFF.